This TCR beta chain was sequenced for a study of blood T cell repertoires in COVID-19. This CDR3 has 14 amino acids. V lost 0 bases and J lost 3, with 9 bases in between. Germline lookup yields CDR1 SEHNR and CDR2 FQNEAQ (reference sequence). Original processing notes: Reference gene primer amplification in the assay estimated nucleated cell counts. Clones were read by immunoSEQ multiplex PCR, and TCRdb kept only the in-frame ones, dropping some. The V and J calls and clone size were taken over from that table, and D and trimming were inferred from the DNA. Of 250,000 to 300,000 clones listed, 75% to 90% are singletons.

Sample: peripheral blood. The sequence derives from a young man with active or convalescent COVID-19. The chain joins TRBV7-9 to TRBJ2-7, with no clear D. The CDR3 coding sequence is TGTGCCAGCAGCTTAGCGGTACAAAGCTACGAGCAGTACTTC. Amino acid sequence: CASSLAVQSYEQYF.